This T cell receptor beta chain was observed in a study of neurological immune-mediated disorders. Time point in this sample: longitudinal time-point 3. The unsorted libraries were generated from a total of 2 million PBMCs, which had been stored in RNAlater at -80 C. The CDR3 totals 14 residues. Germline V CDR1 and CDR2: DFQATT, SNEGSKA (reference sequence). With 2 bases removed from V and 3 bases from J, the gap between germline ends came to 13 bases. General study results and limits: HTLV-1-associated myelopathy had the most TCR clonal expansion, while multiple sclerosis had the least, a level that fell below healthy controls. CDR3 amino acid sequences found in expanded clones were never shared across subjects, suggesting private repertoires in all groups.

This clonotype was seen at least ten times. Its antigen is not known. Synthesis of cDNA was accomplished via 5'RACE employing 10-nucleotide random UMIs. TCRdb called the 5' RACE reads again in MiXCR, with one record for every CDR3 protein. The sample carries about 53,000 distinct CDR3 sequences, roughly 8.8% recorded once. Sequencing input: PBMCs. The receptor was derived from a middle-aged woman in good health. V usage is TRBV20-1 and J usage is TRBJ1-1; possibly TRBD1 for D (6 bases). This CDR3 reads CSARLGASDTEAFF. As DNA, the CDR3 is TGCAGTGCTAGACTGGGGGCCTCCGACACTGAAGCTTTCTTT.